Listed here are 30 T cell receptor beta chains from one sample, sequenced in a study of blood T cell repertoires in COVID-19. Method: immunoSEQ multiplex PCR; TCRdb's copy keeps in-frame clones and lacks some. In the table there are 200,000 to 250,000 clones, less than 85% of which are singletons. Input material: peripheral blood. The origin of the receptors is a woman of 80 years or more with acute or convalescent COVID-19.

The chain carries TRBV7-2 and TRBJ2-5; TRBD2 aligns across 15 bases. Germline trimming cut 5 bases from V and 4 bases from J; bases unmatched to any gene: 8. The CDR3 is made up of 17 amino acids. CDR1 SGHTA and CDR2 FQGNSA come from the germline V gene. The CDR3 region is CASSPTRGLAGGETQYF. CDR3 DNA sequence: TGTGCCAGCAGCCCCACCCGGGGACTAGCGGGAGGAGAGACCCAGTACTTC.

The CDR3: CASTPRGTLENYGYTF. The CDR3 DNA is TGTGCCAGCACCCCCAGGGGAACCCTGGAAAACTATGGCTACACCTTC. The chain recombines TRBV28 with TRBJ1-2, with a tentative D call TRBD1 (6 bases). The CDR3 length is 16 residues. Germline V CDR1 and CDR2: MDHEN, SYDVKM. Trimming removed 7 bases from V and 2 bases from J, with 20 bases in between.

The genes are TRBV9 and TRBJ2-3; TRBD1 aligns across 8 bases. This CDR3 is 16 amino acids long. Germline trimming cut 3 bases from V and 2 bases from J; bases unmatched to any gene: 8. Germline-derived CDR1 and CDR2 are SGDLS and YYNGEE. The CDR3 bases are TGTGCCAGCAGCGATTTTGGACAGGGCACCACAGATACGCAGTATTTT. Translated: CASSDFGQGTTDTQYF.

This chain links TRBV5-1 with TRBJ2-5, with D perhaps TRBD1 (5 bases). CDR3 size: 14 residues. Between the trimmed V and J ends, which lost 4 bases and 3 bases, there was a span of 13 bases. CDR1 is SGHRS, CDR2 YFSETQ, per germline. This CDR3 reads CASSKEPGKETQYF. In DNA, the CDR3 is TGCGCCAGCAGCAAGGAACCAGGGAAAGAGACCCAGTACTTC.

This clone was detected only a few times. The chain joins TRBV9 to TRBJ2-2; D might be TRBD2 (5 bases). V gave up 0 bases and J gave up 1 base, with 10 bases separating them. The CDR3 has 16 amino acids. CDR1 is SGDLS and CDR2 is YYNGEE in the germline V gene. CDR3 sequence (DNA): TGTGCCAGCAGCGTAGGAGGTAGCGAGAACACCGGGGAGCTGTTTTTT. It encodes CASSVGGSENTGELFF.

The chain has TRBV7-9 and TRBJ2-3; 7 nucleotides agree with TRBD2. The V gene end was trimmed by 5 bases and the J gene end by 5 bases; junction bases not matched to a gene: 16. The CDR3 spans 17 residues. Germline values: CDR1 SEHNR, CDR2 FQNEAQ (reference sequence). This chain's CDR3 is CASSPEVVAGHRDTQYF. The CDR3 DNA reads TGTGCCAGCAGCCCTGAAGTGGTAGCGGGCCACAGAGATACGCAGTATTTT.

The chain uses TRBV5-4 and TRBJ2-2; 9 bases agree with TRBD1. This CDR3 has 15 residues. J gave up 5 bases and V 2 bases, and 4 bases lay outside the gene matches. Germline V gene data show CDR1 as SGHNT and CDR2 as YYREEE (reference sequence). The CDR3 coding sequence is TGTGCCAGCAGCTTCAGACAGGGGGGTACCGGGGAGCTGTTTTTT. As protein: CASSFRQGGTGELFF.

This chain links TRBV5-1 with TRBJ1-1, with 7 bases that match TRBD1. This CDR3 spans 16 amino acids. Germline CDR1 and CDR2: SGHRS and YFSETQ. V was pared by 4 bases and J by 1 base, with 10 bases of the junction left unmatched. This CDR3 reads CASSLLTGQKNTEAFF. The CDR3 DNA is TGCGCCAGCAGCCTCCTGACGGGACAGAAGAACACTGAAGCTTTCTTT.

In DNA form, the CDR3 reads TGTGCCAGCAGAAGAAGTGCGACAGGTAATCAGCCCCAGCATTTT. Residues: CASRRSATGNQPQHF. The rearrangement joins TRBV6-5 to TRBJ1-5; D perhaps matches TRBD1 (6 bases). Germline values: CDR1 MNHEY, CDR2 SVGAGI. Deletions cut 6 bases from V and 4 bases from J, with 16 bases between. The CDR3 runs 15 residues.

The rearrangement uses TRBV9 and TRBJ1-1; D gene ambiguous. Per the germline V gene, CDR1 is SGDLS and CDR2 is YYNGEE. V was shortened by 0 bases and J by 0 bases, with 6 bases between the two germline ends. This CDR3 is built from 14 residues. CDR3 nucleotides: TGTGCCAGCAGCGTAGATAATTTGAACACTGAAGCTTTCTTT. Amino acid sequence: CASSVDNLNTEAFF.

The J gene is TRBJ1-1, the V gene TRBV6-2 or TRBV6-3; 9 nucleotides agree with TRBD1. CDR1 is MNHEY and CDR2 is SVGEGT in the germline V gene. The trim removed 2 bases at V and 5 bases at J, leaving 6 bases unmatched. The CDR3 is 15 amino acids. The CDR3 DNA follows: TGTGCCAGCAGTTACGGGCGACAGGGGGTGACTGAAGCTTTCTTT. Translating it yields CASSYGRQGVTEAFF.

The chain employs TRBV11-3 and TRBJ1-2; D might be TRBD1 (6 bases). This CDR3 region has 16 residues. The germline V gene has CDR1 SGHNT and CDR2 YENEEA. The ends were cut back, 0 bases at V and 7 bases at J, with 18 bases in the middle. The chain's CDR3 is CASSLDPGTGISGYTF. DNA of the CDR3: TGTGCCAGCAGCTTAGATCCGGGAACAGGGATCAGTGGCTACACCTTC.

The chain carries TRBV24-1 and TRBJ2-5, with TRBD1 matching over 8 bases. The CDR3 extends over 16 amino acids. Per germline, CDR1 KGHDR and CDR2 SFDVKD. V shed 3 bases, J shed 1 base, and the junction held 6 bases outside the gene matches. The CDR3, as DNA: TGTGCCACCAGTGATGTCGCCAGGGGGCCCCAAGAGACCCAGTACTTC. Residues: CATSDVARGPQETQYF.

The rearrangement uses TRBV19 and TRBJ2-1; 9 positions match TRBD2. This CDR3 is 15 amino acids long. The junction had 7 bases not matched to a gene; V was cut back by 6 bases and J by 4 bases. Germline V gene lookup returns CDR1 LNHDA and CDR2 SQIVND (reference sequence). The CDR3 DNA sequence: TGTGCCAGTAGCTCAGCGGGGGGCTTATACAATGAGCAGTTCTTC. Translated, it gives CASSSAGGLYNEQFF.

The V call is TRBV6-5, the J call TRBJ2-7, with 9 bases aligning to TRBD1. CDR1 is MNHEY, CDR2 SVGAGI, per germline. The V and J ends lost 6 bases and 3 bases, in that order; junction bases with no gene match: 9. This CDR3 has 15 residues. CDR3 amino acids: CASRFGGTGNYEQYF. The CDR3 coding sequence is TGTGCCAGCAGATTTGGGGGGACAGGGAACTACGAGCAGTACTTC.

The V call is TRBV28, the J call TRBJ1-6, with 8 positions matching TRBD1. J was trimmed by 0 bases and V by 1 base; bases with no gene match: 14. CDR1 is MDHEN and CDR2 is SYDVKM in the germline V gene. This CDR3 contains 21 residues. CDR3 amino acids: CASSLSRQGKTTSSYNSPLHF. The CDR3 bases are TGTGCCAGCAGTTTATCCCGACAGGGGAAGACCACCAGCTCCTATAATTCACCCCTCCACTTT.

The rearrangement links TRBV2 to TRBJ1-5; D is undetermined. V was pared by 7 bases and J by 6 bases, with 13 bases between. Germline values: CDR1 SNHLY, CDR2 FYNNEI. The CDR3 length is 13 residues. The CDR3 DNA follows: TGTGCCAGCATGTTCGGGTTTGGTCAGCCCCAGCATTTT. As protein: CASMFGFGQPQHF. Using reference TRBV2 and TRBJ1-5 for the parts outside the CDR3, the full variable domain is EPEVTQTPSHQVTQMGQEVILRCVPISNHLYFYWYRQILGQKVEFLVSFYNNEISEKSEIFDDQFSVERPDGSNFTLKIRSTKLEDSAMYFCASMFGFGQPQHFGDGTRLSIL.

This clone was found once. V is TRBV12-5 and J is TRBJ2-7; 8 nucleotides agree with TRBD1. Germline V lookup: CDR1 LGHNT, CDR2 FRNRAP. This CDR3 contains 16 residues. Trimming took 6 bases from V and 4 from J; bases not matched to a gene: 14. The CDR3 loop is CASGRTESGQEYEQYF. DNA for the CDR3: TGTGCTAGTGGCCGGACAGAATCGGGACAGGAGTACGAGCAGTACTTC.

The gene calls are TRBV11-3 and TRBJ2-2, with D maybe TRBD2 (6 bases). Trimming removed 4 bases at V and 7 bases at J, with 13 bases between. The length of the CDR3 is 14 residues. CDR1 SGHNT and CDR2 YENEEA come from the germline V gene. The CDR3 here is CASSSNIGGGELFF. CDR3 sequence (DNA): TGTGCCAGCAGCTCTAACATCGGGGGCGGGGAGCTGTTTTTT.

The chain combines TRBV28 with TRBJ1-2; D perhaps matches TRBD1 (6 bases). The germline V gene encodes CDR1 MDHEN and CDR2 SYDVKM. V shed 0 bases and J shed 7 bases, with 12 bases lying between them. This CDR3 region has 14 residues. CDR3 nucleotide sequence: TGTGCCAGCAGTTTATGGGGGGCGTTGAGTGGCTACACCTTC. Its protein is CASSLWGALSGYTF.

With respect to this clone: At one end, the junction sequence differs from germline, possibly due to a read error. The V and J genes are TRBV7-7 and TRBJ2-1; the D gene is possibly TRBD1 (8 bases). From germline, CDR1 is SSHAT and CDR2 FNYEAQ (reference sequence). The CDR3 is made up of 14 amino acids. The CDR3 here is CASSPTGEGNEQFF. The DNA of the CDR3 is TGTGCTAGCAGCCCGACAGGGGAGGGGAATGAGCAGTTCTTC.

The V call is TRBV27, the J call TRBJ1-1, with D tentatively TRBD1 (6 bases). V was pared by 4 bases and J by 5 bases, with 17 bases between. This CDR3 has 15 residues. Germline CDR1 MNHEY, CDR2 SMNVEV (reference sequence). The CDR3 reads CASSSPGQARTEAFF. DNA for the CDR3: TGTGCCAGCAGTTCCCCGGGACAAGCACGAACTGAAGCTTTCTTT.

The chain recombines TRBV2 with TRBJ1-1; D not resolved. The CDR3 is made up of 12 amino acids. From germline, CDR1 is SNHLY and CDR2 FYNNEI. Between the trimmed V and J ends, which lost 5 bases and 11 bases, there was a span of 15 bases. The CDR3 coding sequence is TGTGCCAGCAGTTCCGGGATAGGAATGGCTTTCTTT. It codes for CASSSGIGMAFF.

This sequence joins TRBV7-2 and TRBJ2-1, with TRBD2 matching 9 bases. CDR1 is SGHTA and CDR2 is FQGNSA in the germline V gene. CDR3 size: 15 residues. With 0 bases clipped from V and 9 bases from J, the junction kept 6 bases outside the gene matches. CDR3 DNA: TGTGCCAGCAGCTTAGCGGCTAGCGGGGCGGTTGAGCAGTTCTTC. This gives the protein CASSLAASGAVEQFF.

The V call is TRBV7-2, the J call TRBJ2-1; D uncertain. Germline CDR1 is SGHTA and CDR2 is FQGNSA. CDR3 length: 14 amino acids. V lost 4 bases and J lost 8, with 15 bases in between. The CDR3 sequence is CASSSLLVVHEQFF. DNA of the CDR3: TGTGCCAGCAGCTCCCTTTTAGTGGTCCATGAGCAGTTCTTC. The whole variable domain, remainder taken from reference TRBV7-2 and TRBJ2-1, is GAGVSQSPSNKVTEKGKDVELRCDPISGHTALYWYRQSLGQGLEFLIYFQGNSAPDKSGLPSDRFSAERTGGSVSTLTIQRTQQEDSAVYLCASSSLLVVHEQFFGPGTRLTVL.

As DNA, the CDR3 is TGCGCCAGCAGCAAGCGGACAGGGGTTGTTGGCTACACCTTC. Its protein product is CASSKRTGVVGYTF. The chain carries TRBV10-1 and TRBJ1-2, with 9 bases fitting TRBD1. Germline values: CDR1 WNHNN, CDR2 SYGVQD (reference sequence). Trimming cost V 6 bases and J 7 bases; bases outside gene matches: 9. There are 14 residues in the CDR3.

The V gene is TRBV19, the J gene TRBJ1-3, with 8 bases that match TRBD1. The V gene's germline CDR1 is LNHDA and CDR2 SQIVND (reference sequence). J gave up 4 bases and V 3 bases, and 5 bases lay outside the gene matches. The CDR3 is 15 residues long. DNA of the CDR3: TGTGCCAGTAGTATTACCGGACAGGGAGGAAACACCATATATTTT. Its translation is CASSITGQGGNTIYF.

V usage is TRBV27 and J usage is TRBJ1-4; D might be TRBD1 (6 bases). CDR3 length: 20 residues. The ends were cut back, 2 bases at V and 2 bases at J, with 24 bases in the middle. Germline V gene sequence: CDR1 MNHEY, CDR2 SMNVEV (reference sequence). CDR3 protein: CASSLEPPQPLGATNEKLFF. As DNA, the CDR3 is TGTGCCAGCAGTTTAGAACCCCCTCAGCCACTGGGGGCGACTAATGAAAAACTGTTTTTT.

The chain recombines TRBV12-3 or TRBV12-4 with TRBJ2-2; 8 bases are a match to TRBD1. Unmatched junction bases numbered 6, after V lost 6 bases and J lost 12 bases. CDR3 length equals 12 residues. This chain's CDR3 is CASRGQVEKLFF. The CDR3 nucleotides read TGTGCCAGCAGGGGACAGGTCGAGAAGCTGTTTTTT.

The rearrangement uses TRBV7-2 and TRBJ1-3; tentative D call: TRBD1 (6 bases). The germline V gene has CDR1 SGHTA and CDR2 FQGNSA. There are 15 residues in the CDR3. The ends were cut back, 1 base at V and 3 bases at J, with 10 bases in the middle. The CDR3 sequence: CASSLGAGDGNTIYF. The CDR3 region has the DNA TGTGCCAGCAGCTTAGGAGCAGGGGATGGAAACACCATATATTTT.